The present T cell receptor beta chain was sequenced within a study of OX40 agonist ivuxolimab in advanced cancers. Enrollment shut out patients with autoimmune disease history or systemic immunosuppression. Clones were sequenced by immunoSEQ multiplex PCR, and TCRdb holds only the in-frame ones, with some missing. Of 40,000 or so clones in the sample, more than 80% were seen once. The CDR3 totals 14 residues. Deletions cut 4 bases from V and 6 bases from J, with 13 bases between. Germline CDR1 and CDR2: SGHTA and FQGNSA. The sequence was collected from an adult with an advanced solid tumor such as melanoma, head and neck, liver or kidney cancer. This material consisted of CD4+ or CD8+ T cells sorted from blood, taken in a trial of the OX40 agonist ivuxolimab. The genes are TRBV7-2 and TRBJ1-3; D perhaps matches TRBD1 (5 bases). CDR3 nucleotide sequence: TGTGCCAGCAGCTCTAGACAGTCCCAAAACACCATATATTTT. Translating it yields CASSSRQSQNTIYF. The full variable domain, its missing parts supplied by reference TRBV7-2 and TRBJ1-3, is GAGVSQSPSNKVTEKGKDVELRCDPISGHTALYWYRQSLGQGLEFLIYFQGNSAPDKSGLPSDRFSAERTGGSVSTLTIQRTQQEDSAVYLCASSSRQSQNTIYFGEGSWLTVV.